The present T cell receptor (beta chain) was sequenced within a study of shared clonotypes between healthy human individuals (dated by TCRdb to the early 2020s). Looking at the study overall: The cohort comprised two women and a few men aged 18 to 49 years. Per donor, three plates each were used for CD4 naive and CD4 memory, two for CD8 naive, and one for CD8 memory. The study deeply sequenced blood TCR repertoires of five healthy adults to estimate repertoire size and the extent of clonotype sharing between individuals. To increase sequencing depth and limit assay-specific biases, TCR repertoire library preparation and sequencing were carried out by different laboratories using diverse techniques. Leukapheresis yielded between about 0.9 and 10 billion PBMCs per donor.

Results the study describes overall, beyond this receptor: Compared with non-shared clonotypes, clonotypes shared by all four sorted-subset donors had higher generation probabilities. About 4.5% of naive CD4, approximately 3.7% of naive CD8, approximately 2% of memory CD4, and about 0.4% of memory CD8 clonotypes were shared across several donors. Because the study included only a small number of donors, the genetic and exposure-history diversity represented was limited. Even with the large sequencing depth, rarefaction of the sorted-subset datasets indicated that sequencing was incomplete. Sampling was limited to blood, and TCR repertoires in tissue likely differ from TCR repertoires in blood. Naive subsets generally had larger estimated clonotype richness than memory subsets did. Based on pairwise subsampling, the degree of clonotype sharing among donors was expected to be affected by sequencing depth.

Using the deep immunoSEQ assay, TCR CDR3 regions were amplified from genomic DNA by multiplex PCR. Extracted genomic DNA from each cell subset was distributed evenly across all wells of several immunoSEQ 96-well plates, and each plate was treated as a replicate. For sorted subsets, each replicate PCR was loaded with about 200 ng genomic DNA, equivalent to 30,000 or so T cell genomes. Purified libraries were quantified with a Qubit 3.0 fluorometer, sized on a Bioanalyzer 2100, and re-quantified with the KAPA Library Quantification kit. Each immunoSEQ 96-well plate was sequenced on its own single-read 150-cycle Illumina NextSeq 550 flow cell. For the original study's pipeline: The immunoSEQ output contained only junctional sequences without quality scores, so filtering could not match that applied to full-length reads. Sequences were annotated with PyIR, a Python wrapper for IgBLAST v1.9, using IMGT germline references to assign V/J genes and CDR3. Reads were filtered out if the reads had weak V/J assignments (E-value above 1e-6), no CDR3, stop codons, out-of-frame junctions, or ambiguous translated residues. V3J clonotypes were defined by identical inferred V gene, J gene, and CDR3 amino acid sequence. Percentage overlap between repertoires was computed as shared unique clonotypes divided by the size of the smaller repertoire. Repertoire richness was assessed with RTK rarefaction, the Chao1 estimator, and Recon v2.1 estimates of unobserved clonotypes. For all TCRbeta clonotypes obtained by the gDNA method from four donors, generation probabilities were computed with OLGA. The table comes from immuneACCESS by way of TCRdb, which keeps in-frame sequences with V and J called. Part of the clones is missing from these tables; in studies checked, under half for an unresolved V gene and the rest for unknown reasons. V and J calls and clone size are given by that table; D and trimming were obtained from the DNA. The sample table contains about 700,000 clones; only one count was recorded for around 74% of them. Of the sample, around 1.6% falls within the top ten clones.

This clone was detected a few times. The target of this receptor is not known. The record has no base qualities; no much larger clone is one base away. The donors were healthy, HIV-negative adults with no recently reported acute infections or vaccinations. All donors were Caucasian adults living in Nashville, Tennessee, USA. CD4+ T cells were enriched by magnetic negative selection; naive cells were then positively selected on CD45RA, and the negative fraction formed the memory subset. Blood was collected by leukapheresis, and PBMCs were isolated by Ficoll-Histopaque density gradient centrifugation and then cryopreserved in liquid nitrogen vapor phase. Analytical flow cytometry was used to check the purity and quantity of each magnetically sorted T cell population. Genomic DNA was isolated from every sorted fraction and measured by UV absorbance on a Nanodrop 2000c. The sample was memory CD4+ T cells sorted from blood. This specimen's cell subset or site label, interpreted: CD45RA-negative fraction. This clonotype was obtained from a woman in her twenties or thirties in good health.

The DNA reads as follows: TGCGCCAGCAGTCGCTCCGGGGCTGGCTACGAGCAGTACTTC. Its translation is CASSRSGAGYEQYF. Recombination connected TRBV5-1 to TRBJ2-7; the D match is possibly TRBD1 or TRBD2, with 5 bases aligned in each. Cut back by 5 bases and 3 bases, the V and J ends lie 15 bases apart. Reading the germline V gene gives CDR1 SGHRS and CDR2 YFSETQ. The CDR3 holds 14 amino acids from the cysteine to the phenylalanine. Only the CDR3 portion is preserved as DNA: 42 bases, with reading frame beginning at the first base.